This entry describes one T cell receptor (beta chain). A few counts support this clonotype. What antigen it recognizes has not been identified. Base-call qualities are not available, and no considerably larger clone is one nucleotide away. The data are from a study of CD8 T cells in ankylosing spondylitis (dated by TCRdb to the late 2010s). Regarding the study in general: The study set out to find disease-linked TCR variants by profiling T cell receptor beta repertoires in ankylosing spondylitis patients and healthy donors. The whole study cohort included 95 to 130 healthy donors and 25 ankylosing spondylitis patients. Peripheral blood was sampled, and synovial fluid was also collected from ankylosing spondylitis patients.

Findings and caveats that apply to the study as a whole: Some motif variants had previously been reported in the synovial fluid and blood of reactive arthritis patients, which suggests shared mechanisms of disease initiation. A TCR beta motif of several highly homologous amino acid variants appeared characteristic of blood from ankylosing spondylitis patients. According to the report, matched synovial fluid samples from ankylosing spondylitis patients were significantly enriched for the disease-linked clones. In peripheral blood, the disease-linked clones were found at relatively low frequencies and had a CD8+ phenotype.

For this chain, trimming is 3 bases at the V end and 5 bases at the J end, and the number of junction bases without a gene match is 4. Via the germline V gene (reference sequence), CDR1 is MNHEY and CDR2 SMNVEV. Its CDR3 holds 15 amino acids, cysteine through phenylalanine. Only CDR3 DNA is held: 45 bases, read in frame from base 1. TCRdb shows the sequencer as Illumina HiSeq 2500. TCR beta libraries were prepared by quantitative 5'-RACE with molecular barcodes. The paper's processing steps were these. A new computational method, built on a probabilistic model of VDJ rearrangement, was used to identify disease-linked TCR variants. TCRdb cleaned the public reads at Q25 with fastp, built clones with MiXCR and kept in-frame beta chains. Identical CDR3 proteins give one entry, which carries the most common genes and DNA. The V and J calls here are based on TCRdb, not the publication. For this sample the table gives 750,000 to 850,000 distinct CDR3 sequences, of which 12% were detected only once. More than 0.5% of the sample comes from the top ten.

The TCR sequence derives from a male donor with ankylosing spondylitis. What was sequenced was blood, either unsorted or a sorted T cell fraction (not recorded which). The chain joins TRBV27 to TRBJ2-7; 13 nucleotides in the junction match TRBD2. The CDR3 amino acid sequence is: CASSFIGTSGNEQYF. The nucleotide sequence reads TGTGCCAGCAGTTTTATAGGGACTAGCGGGAACGAGCAGTACTTC.